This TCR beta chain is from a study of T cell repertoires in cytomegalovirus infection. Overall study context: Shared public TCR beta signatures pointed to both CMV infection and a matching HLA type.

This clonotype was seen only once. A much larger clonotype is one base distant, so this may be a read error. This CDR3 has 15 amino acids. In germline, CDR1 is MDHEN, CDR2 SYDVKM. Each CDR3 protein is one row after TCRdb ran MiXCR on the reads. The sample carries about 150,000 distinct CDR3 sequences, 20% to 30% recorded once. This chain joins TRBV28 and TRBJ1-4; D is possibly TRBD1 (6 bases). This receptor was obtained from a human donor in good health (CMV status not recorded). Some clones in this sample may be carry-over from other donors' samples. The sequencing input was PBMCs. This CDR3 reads CASSLGGAGNEKLYF. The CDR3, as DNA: TGTGCCAGCAGTTTAGGGGGCGCGGGAAATGAAAAACTGTATTTT.